A selection of T cell receptor beta chains follows, all from one sample in a study of identical twins. TCRdb processed the 5' RACE reads anew with MiXCR; each CDR3 protein has one entry. This sample carries a few hundred thousand distinct CDR3 sequences, 14% of them seen once, and the ten largest clones take approximately 0.98%. These data are also associated with another study on yellow fever vaccine responses in identical twins.

Source material: CD4+ T cells sorted from blood. These receptor sequences come from a woman younger than 35 in good health. Each CDR3 is given with its conserved first and last residue. The D gene is left open where the match is weak. Clone sizes are given selectively: once, few, many, or a class where the clone is expanded.

j_gene | v_gene | d_gene | abundance | CDR3aa | CDR3nt
TRBJ2-2 | TRBV6-5 | TRBD1 | few | CASSYGQGEWGELFF | TGTGCCAGCAGTTATGGACAGGGAGAGTGGGGGGAGCTGTTTTTT
TRBJ2-1 | TRBV5-4 | TRBD2 | few | CASSLKGLFAEQFF | TGTGCCAGCAGCTTGAAGGGACTATTCGCTGAGCAGTTCTTC
TRBJ2-2 | TRBV4-2 | TRBD2 | few | CASSPGTSGGLNTGELFF | TGTGCCAGCAGCCCCGGGACTAGCGGGGGCCTTAACACCGGGGAGCTGTTTTTT
TRBJ2-1 | TRBV10-2 | NA | many | CASSEGQFNEQFF | TGCGCCAGCAGTGAGGGTCAGTTCAATGAGCAGTTCTTC
TRBJ2-5 | TRBV5-1 | TRBD1 | NA | CASSSGQGLWMETQYF | TGCGCCAGCAGCTCCGGACAGGGGTTGTGGATGGAGACCCAGTACTTC
TRBJ2-1 | TRBV20-1 | NA | few | CSARDYGLYNEQFF | TGCAGTGCTAGAGATTATGGCCTCTACAATGAGCAGTTCTTC
TRBJ2-7 | TRBV12-3/TRBV12-4 | NA | many | CASSILGGEQYF | TGTGCCAGCTCAATCCTAGGGGGCGAGCAGTACTTC
TRBJ2-1 | TRBV5-1 | TRBD2 | many | CASSLLTSGYNEQFF | TGCGCCAGCAGCTTACTGACTAGCGGGTACAATGAGCAGTTCTTC
TRBJ2-1 | TRBV20-1 | NA | many | CSAPYGFDAFF | TGCAGTGCTCCGTATGGGTTTGATGCGTTCTTC
TRBJ1-3 | TRBV9 | NA | NA | CASSVGGNTIYF | TGTGCCAGCAGCGTAGGAGGAAACACCATATATTTT
TRBJ2-4 | TRBV27 | TRBD1 | NA | CASSLDRGKNIQYF | TGTGCCAGCAGCCTCGACAGGGGCAAAAACATTCAGTACTTC
TRBJ2-1 | TRBV7-2 | TRBD2 | NA | CASSPGVAGSNEQFF | TGTGCCAGCAGCCCCGGGGTAGCGGGCTCCAATGAGCAGTTCTTC
TRBJ2-7 | TRBV4-3 | NA | few | CASSRSLGRFYEQYF | TGCGCCAGCAGCCGAAGCTTAGGGAGGTTCTACGAGCAGTACTTC
TRBJ1-2 | TRBV6-1 | TRBD1 | few | CASSNGQGGYGYTF | TGTGCCAGCAGCAACGGACAGGGGGGCTATGGCTACACCTTC
TRBJ2-4 | TRBV28 | TRBD1 | NA | CASSLSPGQGGLAKDIQYF | TGTGCCAGCAGTTTAAGCCCGGGACAGGGAGGGTTAGCCAAAGACATTCAGTACTTC
TRBJ2-1 | TRBV20-1 | TRBD2 | many | CSARDIRAGAGEQFF | TGCAGTGCTAGAGATATAAGAGCGGGAGCGGGTGAGCAGTTCTTC
TRBJ2-7 | TRBV7-2 | NA | few | CASSQSRQTYEQYF | TGTGCCAGCAGTCAAAGCCGGCAGACCTACGAGCAGTACTTC
TRBJ1-6 | TRBV7-9 | TRBD1 | few | CASSLIAGQGSSPLHF | TGTGCCAGCAGCCTGATAGCGGGACAGGGGAGTTCACCCCTCCACTTT
TRBJ2-3 | TRBV12-3/TRBV12-4 | NA | many | CASSPIPPRTDTQYF | TGTGCCAGCAGCCCGATCCCGCCCCGAACAGATACGCAGTATTTT
TRBJ2-2 | TRBV25-1 | TRBD2 | few | CASSGLAGPFGDTGELFF | TGTGCCAGCAGTGGCCTAGCGGGACCCTTCGGGGACACCGGGGAGCTGTTTTTT
TRBJ2-7 | TRBV2 | TRBD1 | NA | CASRPGTGSYEQYF | TGTGCCAGCCGACCCGGGACAGGCTCCTACGAGCAGTACTTC
TRBJ1-2 | TRBV6-5 | TRBD1 | few | CASSYRQGAGYTF | TGTGCCAGCAGTTACAGACAGGGGGCTGGCTACACCTTC
TRBJ2-7 | TRBV7-2 | NA | NA | CASSLERGVRSYEQYF | TGTGCCAGCAGCTTAGAAAGGGGAGTGCGCTCCTACGAGCAGTACTTC
TRBJ2-1 | TRBV20-1 | TRBD2 | few | CSARWGGGRLRNEQFF | TGCAGTGCTAGATGGGGGGGCGGGAGGTTGAGGAATGAGCAGTTCTTC
TRBJ2-1 | TRBV7-2 | NA | few | CASSFGVDNEQFF | TGTGCCAGCAGCTTTGGGGTGGACAATGAGCAGTTCTTC
TRBJ2-7 | TRBV7-2 | TRBD2 | NA | CASSLVTSGIYEQYF | TGTGCCAGCAGCTTAGTAACTAGCGGGATTTACGAGCAGTACTTC
TRBJ2-7 | TRBV5-1 | NA | many | CASSITVSSYEQYF | TGCGCCAGCAGCATAACGGTGAGCTCCTACGAGCAGTACTTC
TRBJ2-4 | TRBV18 | NA | NA | CASSQVLTTVAKNIQYF | TGTGCCAGCTCCCAGGTTTTGACGACAGTTGCCAAAAACATTCAGTACTTC